A selection of T cell receptor beta chains follows, all from one sample in a study of blood T cell repertoires in COVID-19. The assay was immunoSEQ multiplex PCR, and TCRdb's table has in-frame clones only and misses some. The sample records 50,000 to 70,000 clones, more than 75% being singletons. The specimen sequenced was peripheral blood. The receptors were sampled from a human donor with active COVID-19. The donor label of this sample is uncertain. Each CDR3 is given with its conserved first and last residue. D genes are given only for firm matches. Some rows have no size entry. The others give once, few or many, or a class for an expanded clone.

len: 15
j_gene: TRBJ1-1
v_gene: TRBV7-6
d_gene: TRBD1
abundance: .
CDR3aa: CASGEGDRMNTEAFF
CDR3nt: TGTGCCAGCGGAGAGGGGGACAGGATGAACACTGAAGCTTTCTTT

len: 12
j_gene: TRBJ2-7
v_gene: TRBV2
d_gene: .
abundance: .
CDR3aa: CASSEQGGEQYF
CDR3nt: TGTGCCAGCAGTGAGCAGGGTGGCGAGCAGTACTTC

len: 16
j_gene: TRBJ1-1
v_gene: TRBV6-1
d_gene: .
abundance: .
CDR3aa: CASSEFVGRGRTEAFF
CDR3nt: TGTGCCAGCAGTGAATTTGTTGGCCGAGGGCGCACTGAAGCTTTCTTT

len: 15
j_gene: TRBJ2-2
v_gene: TRBV5-6
d_gene: TRBD1
abundance: once
CDR3aa: CASSRTGKDTGELFF
CDR3nt: TGTGCCAGCAGCCGGACAGGGAAGGATACCGGGGAGCTGTTTTTT

len: 13
j_gene: TRBJ1-5
v_gene: TRBV30
d_gene: .
abundance: medium-sized
CDR3aa: CAWSLKGNQPQHF
CDR3nt: TGTGCCTGGAGTCTAAAAGGCAATCAGCCCCAGCATTTT

len: 14
j_gene: TRBJ2-2
v_gene: TRBV7-7
d_gene: .
abundance: .
CDR3aa: CASSRLGRGGELFF
CDR3nt: TGTGCTAGCAGCCGTCTGGGGCGGGGCGGGGAGCTGTTTTTT

len: 14
j_gene: TRBJ2-7
v_gene: TRBV7-8
d_gene: .
abundance: .
CDR3aa: CASSPRTALYEQYF
CDR3nt: TGTGCCAGCAGCCCTCGGACAGCACTCTACGAGCAGTACTTC

len: 14
j_gene: TRBJ2-4
v_gene: TRBV3-1/TRBV3-2
d_gene: .
abundance: .
CDR3aa: CASRLGGSENIQYF
CDR3nt: TGTGCCAGCAGGCTTGGGGGGTCAGAAAACATTCAGTACTTC

len: 16
j_gene: TRBJ2-7
v_gene: TRBV5-1
d_gene: TRBD2
abundance: .
CDR3aa: CASSPHSGRAEYEQYF
CDR3nt: TGCGCCAGCAGCCCCCATAGCGGGAGGGCTGAGTACGAGCAGTACTTC

len: 18
j_gene: TRBJ1-5
v_gene: TRBV27
d_gene: TRBD1
abundance: .
CDR3aa: CASSLSTTGPGGNQPQHF
CDR3nt: TGTGCCAGCAGTTTATCAACGACAGGGCCAGGGGGCAATCAGCCCCAGCATTTT

len: 16
j_gene: TRBJ1-4
v_gene: TRBV12-5
d_gene: .
abundance: .
CDR3aa: CASGLVLPQGREKLFF
CDR3nt: TGTGCTAGTGGTTTGGTACTTCCCCAGGGAAGGGAAAAACTGTTTTTT

len: 16
j_gene: TRBJ2-3
v_gene: TRBV7-8
d_gene: TRBD2
abundance: .
CDR3aa: CASSGLAGGGRDTQYF
CDR3nt: TGTGCCAGCAGCGGGTTAGCGGGAGGGGGGCGAGATACGCAGTATTTT

len: 11
j_gene: TRBJ2-7
v_gene: TRBV5-6
d_gene: .
abundance: .
CDR3aa: CASSRFYEQYF
CDR3nt: TGTGCCAGCAGCCGGTTCTACGAGCAGTACTTC

len: 13
j_gene: TRBJ1-2
v_gene: TRBV30
d_gene: .
abundance: medium-sized
CDR3aa: CAWIRHTRDGYTF
CDR3nt: TGTGCCTGGATCAGACATACGCGAGATGGCTACACCTTC

len: 16
j_gene: TRBJ1-5
v_gene: TRBV2
d_gene: .
abundance: many
CDR3aa: CASSERVGISNQPQHF
CDR3nt: TGTGCCAGCAGTGAGAGGGTAGGGATCAGCAATCAGCCCCAGCATTTT

len: 18
j_gene: TRBJ1-5
v_gene: TRBV7-7
d_gene: .
abundance: few
CDR3aa: CASSLRQERLYSNQPQHF
CDR3nt: TGTGCTAGCAGCCTCAGACAGGAACGGCTCTATAGCAATCAGCCCCAGCATTTT

len: 18
j_gene: TRBJ1-5
v_gene: TRBV4-1
d_gene: TRBD1
abundance: .
CDR3aa: CASSQAWRDRETFQPQHF
CDR3nt: TGCGCCAGCAGCCAAGCCTGGCGGGACAGGGAAACTTTTCAGCCCCAGCATTTT

len: 15
j_gene: TRBJ2-3
v_gene: TRBV18
d_gene: TRBD1
abundance: .
CDR3aa: CASSPGTGNPPTQYF
CDR3nt: TGTGCCAGCTCACCCGGGACAGGGAATCCCCCTACGCAGTATTTT

len: 13
j_gene: TRBJ1-1
v_gene: TRBV29-1
d_gene: .
abundance: once
CDR3aa: CSVEGRAYTEAFF
CDR3nt: TGCAGCGTTGAAGGCAGGGCTTACACTGAAGCTTTCTTT

len: 13
j_gene: TRBJ2-1
v_gene: TRBV2
d_gene: .
abundance: .
CDR3aa: CASSDWLHNEQFF
CDR3nt: TGTGCCAGCAGTGATTGGCTGCACAATGAGCAGTTCTTC

len: 14
j_gene: TRBJ1-2
v_gene: TRBV2
d_gene: .
abundance: few
CDR3aa: CASSTQGGNYGYTF
CDR3nt: TGTGCCAGCAGCACACAGGGAGGGAACTATGGCTACACCTTC

len: 21
j_gene: TRBJ2-1
v_gene: TRBV6-2/TRBV6-3
d_gene: TRBD2
abundance: .
CDR3aa: CASSYPRGGTSGEGNYNEQFF
CDR3nt: TGTGCCAGCAGTTATCCCCGCGGCGGGACTAGCGGGGAAGGAAACTACAATGAGCAGTTCTTC

len: 12
j_gene: TRBJ1-1
v_gene: TRBV12-3/TRBV12-4
d_gene: .
abundance: .
CDR3aa: CASSLSASGSFF
CDR3nt: TGTGCCAGCAGTTTATCAGCTTCGGGGAGTTTCTTT

len: 14
j_gene: TRBJ1-2
v_gene: TRBV14
d_gene: .
abundance: .
CDR3aa: CASSQLGRAGGYTF
CDR3nt: TGTGCCAGCAGCCAATTGGGGAGGGCCGGTGGCTACACCTTC

len: 15
j_gene: TRBJ2-3
v_gene: TRBV10-3
d_gene: TRBD2
abundance: once
CDR3aa: CAISRLAGGVDTQYF
CDR3nt: TGTGCCATCAGTCGACTAGCGGGAGGAGTGGATACGCAGTATTTT

len: 19
j_gene: TRBJ2-2
v_gene: TRBV4-1
d_gene: TRBD2
abundance: .
CDR3aa: CASSPLGLAGKTNTGELFF
CDR3nt: TGCGCCAGCAGCCCCTTGGGACTAGCGGGGAAAACGAACACCGGGGAGCTGTTTTTT

len: 16
j_gene: TRBJ1-3
v_gene: TRBV12-5
d_gene: .
abundance: .
CDR3aa: CASGGRSGTSGNTIYF
CDR3nt: TGTGCTAGTGGGGGTAGATCAGGGACATCTGGAAACACCATATATTTT

len: 17
j_gene: TRBJ2-7
v_gene: TRBV5-6
d_gene: TRBD2
abundance: .
CDR3aa: CASSPYLYSGNSYEQYF
CDR3nt: TGTGCCAGCAGTCCCTACCTTTACAGCGGGAACTCCTACGAGCAGTACTTC

len: 14
j_gene: TRBJ2-7
v_gene: TRBV5-1
d_gene: TRBD2
abundance: once
CDR3aa: CASSLPSGAYEQYF
CDR3nt: TGCGCCAGCAGCCTGCCTAGCGGAGCCTACGAGCAGTACTTC

len: 13
j_gene: TRBJ1-2
v_gene: TRBV6-5
d_gene: .
abundance: .
CDR3aa: CASSYMPVGGYTF
CDR3nt: TGTGCCAGCAGTTACATGCCCGTCGGGGGCTACACCTTC

len: 12
j_gene: TRBJ1-4
v_gene: TRBV28
d_gene: .
abundance: .
CDR3aa: CVAQGMNEKLFF
CDR3nt: TGTGTAGCACAGGGAATGAATGAAAAACTGTTTTTT

len: 12
j_gene: TRBJ2-5
v_gene: TRBV12-3/TRBV12-4
d_gene: .
abundance: .
CDR3aa: CASSFSFETQYF
CDR3nt: TGTGCCAGCAGTTTTTCTTTCGAGACCCAGTACTTC

len: 15
j_gene: TRBJ1-3
v_gene: TRBV27
d_gene: TRBD1
abundance: once
CDR3aa: CASRGTGVGGNTIYF
CDR3nt: TGTGCCAGCAGAGGGACAGGGGTTGGCGGAAACACCATATATTTT

len: 15
j_gene: TRBJ2-1
v_gene: TRBV19
d_gene: TRBD1
abundance: .
CDR3aa: CASNPMTGGHGEQFF
CDR3nt: TGTGCCAGTAACCCAATGACAGGGGGGCATGGAGAGCAGTTCTTC

len: 15
j_gene: TRBJ2-5
v_gene: TRBV4-1
d_gene: TRBD1
abundance: .
CDR3aa: CASSLLGTGQETQYF
CDR3nt: TGCGCCAGCAGCCTCCTTGGGACAGGCCAAGAGACCCAGTACTTC

len: 14
j_gene: TRBJ2-2
v_gene: TRBV19
d_gene: .
abundance: .
CDR3aa: CASSVGHNTGELFF
CDR3nt: TGTGCCAGTAGTGTAGGGCACAACACCGGGGAGCTGTTTTTT

len: 15
j_gene: TRBJ2-2
v_gene: TRBV5-5
d_gene: .
abundance: .
CDR3aa: CASSYGDTYTGELFF
CDR3nt: TGTGCCAGCAGCTACGGGGACACCTACACCGGGGAGCTGTTTTTT

len: 14
j_gene: TRBJ1-2
v_gene: TRBV18
d_gene: .
abundance: .
CDR3aa: CASSQGLPVGGYTF
CDR3nt: TGTGCCAGCTCACAGGGACTCCCGGTTGGTGGCTACACCTTC

len: 14
j_gene: TRBJ2-3
v_gene: TRBV5-6
d_gene: .
abundance: .
CDR3aa: CASSIGLSPDTQYF
CDR3nt: TGTGCCAGCAGCATAGGACTATCTCCAGATACGCAGTATTTT

len: 16
j_gene: TRBJ2-7
v_gene: TRBV19
d_gene: TRBD1
abundance: once
CDR3aa: CASSGGTGRSSYEQYF
CDR3nt: TGTGCCAGTAGTGGGGGGACAGGGCGCAGCTCCTACGAGCAGTACTTC

len: 14
j_gene: TRBJ2-7
v_gene: TRBV25-1
d_gene: .
abundance: few
CDR3aa: CASRDRLKPYEQYF
CDR3nt: TGTGCCAGCAGGGACAGACTGAAGCCCTACGAGCAGTACTTC

len: 13
j_gene: TRBJ1-1
v_gene: TRBV6-5
d_gene: .
abundance: .
CDR3aa: CASSYAGPTGAFF
CDR3nt: TGTGCCAGCAGTTACGCAGGGCCAACTGGAGCTTTCTTT

len: 12
j_gene: TRBJ1-1
v_gene: TRBV7-8
d_gene: TRBD1
abundance: .
CDR3aa: CASSSGTAEAFF
CDR3nt: TGTGCCAGCAGCTCAGGGACAGCTGAAGCTTTCTTT

len: 12
j_gene: TRBJ1-4
v_gene: TRBV5-8
d_gene: .
abundance: few
CDR3aa: CASSLDREKLFF
CDR3nt: TGTGCCAGCAGCTTGGACAGGGAAAAACTGTTTTTT

len: 14
j_gene: TRBJ2-7
v_gene: TRBV11-2
d_gene: TRBD1
abundance: once
CDR3aa: CASSSVDRVDEQYF
CDR3nt: TGTGCCAGCAGCTCAGTTGACAGGGTTGACGAGCAGTACTTC

len: 15
j_gene: TRBJ2-3
v_gene: TRBV11-2
d_gene: TRBD2
abundance: .
CDR3aa: CASSLTSGPTDTQYF
CDR3nt: TGTGCCAGCAGCTTAACTAGCGGACCCACAGATACGCAGTATTTT

len: 15
j_gene: TRBJ1-5
v_gene: TRBV6-6
d_gene: TRBD1
abundance: few
CDR3aa: CASSPMLGQHQPQHF
CDR3nt: TGTGCCAGCAGTCCGATGCTGGGACAGCATCAGCCCCAGCATTTT

len: 13
j_gene: TRBJ2-7
v_gene: TRBV30
d_gene: TRBD1
abundance: .
CDR3aa: CAWRRQGTYEQYF
CDR3nt: TGTGCCTGGAGAAGACAGGGAACCTACGAGCAGTACTTC

len: 19
j_gene: TRBJ1-6
v_gene: TRBV7-2
d_gene: TRBD1
abundance: .
CDR3aa: CASSLIVQGARSYNSPLHF
CDR3nt: TGTGCCAGCAGCTTAATTGTTCAGGGGGCGCGCTCCTATAATTCACCCCTCCACTTT

len: 15
j_gene: TRBJ2-7
v_gene: TRBV6-1
d_gene: .
abundance: .
CDR3aa: CASSEAQTGLYEQYF
CDR3nt: TGTGCCAGCAGTGAAGCGCAGACAGGCCTCTACGAGCAGTACTTC

len: 13
j_gene: TRBJ1-1
v_gene: TRBV2
d_gene: TRBD1
abundance: .
CDR3aa: CATETGWNTEAFF
CDR3nt: TGTGCCACCGAGACAGGGTGGAACACTGAAGCTTTCTTT

len: 11
j_gene: TRBJ2-3
v_gene: TRBV5-6
d_gene: .
abundance: .
CDR3aa: CASSSVNTQYF
CDR3nt: TGTGCCAGCAGCTCGGTAAATACGCAGTATTTT

len: 15
j_gene: TRBJ1-1
v_gene: TRBV28
d_gene: .
abundance: .
CDR3aa: CASSPYWGGNTEAFF
CDR3nt: TGTGCCAGCAGTCCCTACTGGGGCGGGAACACTGAAGCTTTCTTT

len: 15
j_gene: TRBJ1-3
v_gene: TRBV6-5
d_gene: TRBD1
abundance: .
CDR3aa: CASRPHRGPGNTIYF
CDR3nt: TGTGCCAGCAGACCACACAGGGGGCCAGGAAACACCATATATTTT